The table lists the clone carrying this TCR beta chain with many counts. Germline CDR1 and CDR2: SGHTA and FQGNSA. V was shortened by 0 bases and J by 1 base, with 3 bases between the two germline ends. This CDR3 has 13 residues. TRAV- and TRBV-specific primers were used for first-strand cDNA, which covered alpha and beta chains. TCR amplification ran roughly 20 PCR cycles using constant-region and V-primer adapter primers. TCRdb reanalysed the reads using MiXCR and keeps one entry per CDR3 protein. The table shows about 84,000 distinct CDR3 sequences, with less than 20% occurring only once. The time point: after trial treatment. The treatment here: LDRT plus nivolumab, ipilimumab, low-dose cyclophosphamide and aspirin (RACIN trial). This record belongs to a study of low-dose radiotherapy and immunotherapy resistance in tumors.

This clonotype was obtained from a male donor with prostate cancer. This rearrangement joins TRBV7-2 to TRBJ2-5, with D unclear. The starting material was PBMCs, obtained after low-dose radiotherapy plus immunotherapy. CDR3 coding DNA: TGTGCCAGCAGCTTAGCATCCCAAGAGACCCAGTACTTC. This codes for CASSLASQETQYF.